This paragraph reports one T cell receptor beta chain. Specified treatment: oral pan-JAK inhibitor, 5-10 mg twice daily. cDNA serving as the sequencing template came from extracted, reverse transcribed RNA. Some clones are missing from TCRdb's copy, which holds only in-frame ones; the method was immunoSEQ multiplex PCR. The sample holds about 200,000 clones, 55% to 70% seen once. This sample is part of a study of CD8+ T cells in alopecia areata. Germline loops: CDR1 GTSNPN, CDR2 SVGIG (reference sequence). The length of the CDR3 is 15 residues. The J segment lost 4 bases and the V segment lost 0 bases, leaving 6 bases of the junction unmatched.

The clonotype comes from a human donor with alopecia areata. The material was CD4+ T cells sorted from blood, obtained at week 4, from a patient treated with tofacitinib. J is TRBJ1-5 and V is TRBV30; 7 bases align to TRBD1. The CDR3 here is CAWSVSSQGNQPQHF. The CDR3 DNA reads TGTGCCTGGAGTGTCTCGTCACAGGGGAATCAGCCCCAGCATTTT. Full variable domain (remainder filled in from reference TRBV30 and TRBJ1-5): SQTIHQWPATLVQPVGSPLSLECTVEGTSNPNLYWYRQAAGRGLQLLFYSVGIGQISSEVPQNLSASRPQDRQFILSSKKLLLSDSGFYLCAWSVSSQGNQPQHFGDGTRLSIL.